This is a list of T cell receptor beta chains from one sample in a study of CD8+ T cells in alopecia areata. Clones were sequenced by immunoSEQ multiplex PCR, and TCRdb holds only the in-frame ones, with some missing. The repertoire holds around 210,000 clones, with 50% to 75% as singletons. The starting material was CD4+ T cells sorted from blood, obtained at week 4, from a patient treated with tofacitinib. These receptors all come from a human donor with alopecia areata. CDR3s include the opening cysteine and the closing phenylalanine or tryptophan. Fields, in order: D gene, V gene, clone size, J gene, CDR3 protein, CDR3 DNA. The D gene is left open where the match is weak. Size is stated for part of the rows, as once, few or many counts, or as a class when the clone is expanded.

>.|TRBV18|.|TRBJ2-5
CASSPPRAETQYF
TGTGCCAGCTCACCCCCCCGAGCGGAGACCCAGTACTTC
>.|TRBV2|.|TRBJ2-1
CASTRVSGNEQFF
TGTGCCAGCACCCGTGTCAGCGGCAATGAGCAGTTCTTC
>.|TRBV6-1|.|TRBJ2-5
CASDSYPWEETQYF
TGTGCCAGCGACAGCTATCCATGGGAAGAGACCCAGTACTTC
>.|TRBV6-6|.|TRBJ2-4
CASSRGAMDKNIQYF
TGTGCCAGCTCCAGGGGGGCGATGGACAAAAACATTCAGTACTTC
>.|TRBV29-1|once|TRBJ2-7
CSVEDPTGNIQYF
TGCAGCGTTGAAGACCCGACGGGAAATATTCAGTACTTC
>TRBD1|TRBV27|once|TRBJ2-7
CASCRDRYSYEQYF
TGTGCCAGCTGCCGGGACAGATACTCCTACGAGCAGTACTTC
>TRBD1|TRBV29-1|.|TRBJ2-1
CSVATGQGTYNEQFF
TGCAGCGTTGCCACGGGACAGGGAACCTACAATGAGCAGTTCTTC
>TRBD1|TRBV13|few|TRBJ2-1
CASSSPGQGAGQFF
TGTGCCAGCAGCTCTCCGGGACAGGGTGCGGGGCAGTTCTTC
>.|TRBV21-1|.|TRBJ2-7
CANSLRCFYEQYF
TGTGCCAACTCGTTACGGTGTTTTTACGAGCAGTACTTC
>TRBD2|TRBV25-1|few|TRBJ2-5
CASRSSGGYEVETQYF
TGTGCCAGCAGGTCTAGCGGGGGGTACGAAGTAGAGACCCAGTACTTC
>TRBD1|TRBV6-5|.|TRBJ1-2
CASSYLGQAYGYTF
TGTGCCAGCAGTTACTTGGGACAGGCCTATGGCTACACCTTC
>.|TRBV7-2|few|TRBJ2-7
CASSDAGHVYEQYF
TGTGCCAGCAGCGACGCGGGACACGTCTACGAGCAGTACTTC
>.|TRBV30|.|TRBJ2-7
CAWDNTGHYEQYF
TGTGCCTGGGACAATACAGGGCACTACGAGCAGTACTTC
>.|TRBV10-3|.|TRBJ2-7
CAISDPGSGYEQYF
TGTGCCATCAGTGATCCCGGGTCTGGTTACGAGCAGTACTTC
>TRBD1|TRBV30|.|TRBJ2-2
CASTDRGVGELFF
TGTGCCTCCACGGACAGGGGGGTCGGGGAGCTGTTTTTT
>.|TRBV5-4|.|TRBJ2-3
CASSSPVRRGETQYF
TGTGCCAGCAGCTCTCCAGTTCGGAGGGGTGAGACGCAGTATTTT
>.|TRBV4-1|.|TRBJ2-1
CASSQGGKNEQFF
TGCGCCAGCAGCCAAGGCGGGAAAAATGAGCAGTTCTTC
>.|TRBV29-1|.|TRBJ2-7
CSVYRGAGEQYF
TGCAGCGTATACAGGGGCGCGGGGGAGCAGTACTTC
>TRBD1|TRBV7-9|.|TRBJ1-6
CASRGQVESPLHF
TGTGCCAGCAGAGGACAGGTAGAGTCACCCCTCCACTTT
>.|TRBV5-1|.|TRBJ1-5
CASSLGGVNQPQHF
TGCGCCAGCAGCTTGGGAGGGGTCAATCAGCCCCAGCATTTT
>.|TRBV6-5|.|TRBJ1-4
CASSPGPFNEKLFF
TGTGCCAGCAGTCCGGGGCCATTCAATGAAAAACTGTTTTTT
>.|TRBV7-9|few|TRBJ1-3
CASSQDLGNGNTIYF
TGTGCCAGCAGCCAAGACCTGGGGAATGGAAACACCATATATTTT
>.|TRBV2|.|TRBJ1-1
CASSVVPMNTEAFF
TGTGCCAGCAGTGTTGTCCCCATGAACACTGAAGCTTTCTTT